These 14 T cell receptor beta chains share one sample of origin, sequenced in a study of Graves' ophthalmopathy and Graves' hyperthyroidism. Researchers took RNA transcripts and amplified TCR beta CDR3 regions from them. Scientists carried out first-round RT-PCR using HTBI primers and then a second-round multiplex PCR. TCRdb ran MiXCR on the multiplex PCR reads and lists one entry per CDR3 protein. Of about 740,000 distinct CDR3 sequences listed, approximately 40% were seen once; the top ten hold 40% to 55%. The sample taken for sequencing was peripheral blood. The receptors stem from an adult man with Graves' ophthalmopathy.

The V call is TRBV7-9, the J call TRBJ1-4; tentatively, D is TRBD1 (6 bases). From germline, CDR1 is SEHNR and CDR2 FQNEAQ (reference sequence). Trimming left V 4 bases short and J 5 bases short, with 14 bases between. This CDR3 comprises 15 residues. The CDR3 DNA sequence: TGTGCCAGCAGCTGGGGACACCTAGGGAATGAAAAACTGTTTTTT. Amino acid sequence: CASSWGHLGNEKLFF.

In regard to this clonotype: The junction differs from germline at one of its ends, possibly a read error. The rearrangement joins TRBV15 to TRBJ1-5, with D perhaps TRBD1 (6 bases). Per the germline V gene, CDR1 is LNHNV and CDR2 is YYDKDF (reference sequence). The CDR3 loop spans 13 amino acids. As DNA, the CDR3 is TGTGCCGCCAGCGGAATCAGGGGTCAGCCCCAGCATTTT. Its protein product is CAASGIRGQPQHF.

This clonotype was observed a handful of times. The chain is built from TRBV19 and TRBJ1-2; D gene ambiguous. Trimming took off 1 base at V and 1 base at J, with 16 bases between the two ends. This CDR3 is 17 amino acids long. CDR1 LNHDA and CDR2 SQIVND come from the germline V gene (reference sequence). Written as DNA, the CDR3 is TGTGCCAGTAGTATAGCCCAGGCCTCCGAAGTTAACTATGGCTACACCTTC. As protein: CASSIAQASEVNYGYTF.

Note on this clonotype: It is unclear where the CDR3 begins or ends on the DNA, so no DNA is shown, and the CDR3 is as TCRdb lists it. The chain uses TRBV10-3 and TRBJ1-4. The CDR3 is 20 amino acids in total, end residues counted. Per germline, CDR1 ENHRY and CDR2 SYGVKD. The CDR3 sequence is CAISEPSGMSYEQYFGKLFF.

This sequence joins TRBV4-3 and TRBJ1-4; 12 bases align to TRBD1. Trimming at V came to 6 bases and at J to 1 base, leaving 9 bases not matched to a gene. This CDR3 region has 18 residues. Germline V gene sequence: CDR1 LGHNA, CDR2 YSLEER. The chain's CDR3 is CASRPGTGGYRTNEKLFF. The CDR3 bases are TGCGCCAGCAGACCCGGGACAGGGGGCTATCGAACTAATGAAAAACTGTTTTTT.

The gene calls are TRBV20-1 and TRBJ2-2; 9 bases match TRBD2. The germline CDR1 and CDR2 sequences are DFQATT and SNEGSKA (reference sequence). This CDR3 has 13 residues. CDR3 sequence: CRVSGGDTGELFF. The CDR3 nucleotides read TGCAGAGTTAGCGGGGGAGACACCGGGGAGCTGTTTTTT.

This clonotype has at least ten counts. V is TRBV19 and J is TRBJ1-2, with 10 bases identical to TRBD1. The ends lost 5 bases at V and 9 bases at J; junction bases unmatched: 6. Germline V lookup: CDR1 LNHDA, CDR2 SQIVND (reference sequence). CDR3 size: 13 residues. The CDR3 loop is CASSPTGQGRYTF. The CDR3 nucleotides are TGTGCCAGTAGTCCGACGGGACAGGGGCGCTACACCTTC.

This clonotype has just a few counts. This chain's CDR3 is CASSPQTGEKLFF. CDR3 nucleotide sequence: TGTGCCAGCAGCCCTCAGACGGGTGAAAAACTGTTTTTT. The rearrangement uses TRBV6-6 and TRBJ1-4; the D is unclear. V was trimmed by 6 bases and J by 7 bases, leaving 12 bases between them. Germline CDR1 MNHNY, CDR2 SVGAGI (reference sequence). The CDR3 runs 13 residues.

This clonotype appeared a few times. CDR3 DNA sequence: TGCAGCGTCCTTCGGGGGGCCGACACCGGGGAGCTGTTTTTT. Its protein product is CSVLRGADTGELFF. The chain recombines TRBV29-1 with TRBJ2-2; TRBD2 might be the D (7 bases). V was trimmed by 6 bases and J by 3 bases, leaving 14 bases between them. Germline V CDR1 and CDR2: SQVTM, ANQGSEA. This CDR3 contains 14 residues.

This clonotype has at least ten counts. The V gene is TRBV7-2, the J gene TRBJ1-6; no reliable D call. The CDR3 loop spans 14 amino acids. Germline V gene data show CDR1 as SGHTA and CDR2 as FQGNSA. The V and J ends lost 3 bases and 9 bases respectively, with 12 bases between them. The CDR3 loop is CASSLLRGSSPLHF. CDR3 in DNA: TGTGCCAGCAGCTTGCTCAGAGGAAGTTCACCCCTCCACTTT.

On this clonotype: A read error may explain this, as a much larger clone is one base away. This chain uses TRBV7-9 with TRBJ2-7; D might be TRBD1 (6 bases). CDR1 and CDR2 (germline): SEHNR, FQNEAQ (reference sequence). The CDR3 runs to 12 residues. The CDR3 loop is CTSSYGQNEQYF. The DNA of the CDR3 is TGTACCAGCAGCTATGGACAGAACGAGCAGTACTTC.

This clonotype showed up just a few times. V gene TRBV7-9 combines with J gene TRBJ2-2; D is unclear. CDR1 and CDR2 from the germline V gene are SEHNR and FQNEAQ (reference sequence). With 3 bases removed from V and 0 bases from J, the gap between germline ends came to 11 bases. This CDR3 region has 16 residues. As DNA, the CDR3 is TGTGCCAGCAGCTTCTCAGCCAGGACGAACACCGGGGAGCTGTTTTTT. Translating it yields CASSFSARTNTGELFF. The variable domain in full, with the rest retrieved from reference TRBV7-9 and TRBJ2-2, is DTGVSQNPRHKITKRGQNVTFRCDPISEHNRLYWYRQTLGQGPEFLTYFQNEAQLEKSRLLSDRFSAERPKGSFSTLEIQRTEQGDSAMYLCASSFSARTNTGELFFGEGSRLTVL.

This clonotype was seen many times. CDR3 loop: CSVEEGNSYNSPLHF. The DNA of the CDR3 is TGCAGCGTTGAAGAGGGAAACTCCTATAATTCACCCCTCCACTTT. This chain uses TRBV29-1 with TRBJ1-6; no definite D call. Between the trimmed V and J ends, which lost 0 bases and 0 bases, there was a span of 6 bases. CDR1 and CDR2 (germline): SQVTM, ANQGSEA. This CDR3 contains 15 residues.

The sample holds a few counts of this clonotype. The chain recombines TRBV6-1 with TRBJ2-5; maybe TRBD1 (6 bases). The CDR3 length is 12 residues. V shed 8 bases and J shed 5 bases, with 12 bases lying between them. CDR1 MNHNS and CDR2 SASEGT come from the germline V gene. The CDR3 protein is CASRQVIETQYF. Here the CDR3 DNA reads TGTGCCAGCCGACAGGTGATCGAGACCCAGTACTTC.